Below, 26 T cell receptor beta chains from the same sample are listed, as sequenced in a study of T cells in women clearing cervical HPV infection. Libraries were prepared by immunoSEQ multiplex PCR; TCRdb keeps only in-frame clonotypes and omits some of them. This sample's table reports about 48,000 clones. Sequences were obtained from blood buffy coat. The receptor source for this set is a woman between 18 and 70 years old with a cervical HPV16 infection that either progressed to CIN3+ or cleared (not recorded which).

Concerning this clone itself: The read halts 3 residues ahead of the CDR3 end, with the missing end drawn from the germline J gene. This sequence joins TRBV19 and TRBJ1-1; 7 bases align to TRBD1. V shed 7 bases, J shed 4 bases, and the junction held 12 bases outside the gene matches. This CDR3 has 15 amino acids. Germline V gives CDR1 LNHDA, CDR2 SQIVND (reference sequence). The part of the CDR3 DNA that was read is TGTGCCAGTAAGGTGGTACAGGGGAGGATCACTGAA. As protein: CASKVVQGRITE. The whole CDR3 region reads CASKVVQGRITEAFF. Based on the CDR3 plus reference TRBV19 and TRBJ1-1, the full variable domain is DGGITQSPKYLFRKEGQNVTLSCEQNLNHDAMYWYRQDPGQGLRLIYYSQIVNDFQKGDIAEGYSVSREKKESFPLTVTSAQKNPTAFYLCASKVVQGRITEAFFGQGTRLTVV.

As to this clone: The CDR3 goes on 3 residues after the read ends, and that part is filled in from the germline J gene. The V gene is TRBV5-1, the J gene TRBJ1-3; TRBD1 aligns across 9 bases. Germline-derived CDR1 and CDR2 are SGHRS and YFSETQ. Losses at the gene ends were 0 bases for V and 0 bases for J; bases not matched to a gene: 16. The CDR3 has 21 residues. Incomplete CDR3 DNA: TGCGCCAGCAGCTTGGCCGGACCGGGACAGGGCTTACTAAGCTCTGGAAACACC. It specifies CASSLAGPGQGLLSSGNT. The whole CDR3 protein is CASSLAGPGQGLLSSGNTIYF.

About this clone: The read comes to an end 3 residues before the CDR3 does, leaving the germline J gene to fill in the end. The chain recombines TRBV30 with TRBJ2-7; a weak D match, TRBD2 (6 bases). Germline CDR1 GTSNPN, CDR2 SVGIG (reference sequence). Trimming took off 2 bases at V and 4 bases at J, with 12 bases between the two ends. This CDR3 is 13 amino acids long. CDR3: CAWSTGAGYEQYF. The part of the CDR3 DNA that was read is TGTGCCTGGAGTACCGGGGCGGGGTACGAG.

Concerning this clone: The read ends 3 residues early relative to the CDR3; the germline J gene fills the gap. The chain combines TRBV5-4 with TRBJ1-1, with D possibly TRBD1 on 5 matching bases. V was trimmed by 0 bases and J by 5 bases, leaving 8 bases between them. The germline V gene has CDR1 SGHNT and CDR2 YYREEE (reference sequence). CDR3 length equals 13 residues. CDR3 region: CASSLGGETEAFF. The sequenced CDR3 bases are TGTGCCAGCAGCTTGGGGGGGGAGACTGAA.

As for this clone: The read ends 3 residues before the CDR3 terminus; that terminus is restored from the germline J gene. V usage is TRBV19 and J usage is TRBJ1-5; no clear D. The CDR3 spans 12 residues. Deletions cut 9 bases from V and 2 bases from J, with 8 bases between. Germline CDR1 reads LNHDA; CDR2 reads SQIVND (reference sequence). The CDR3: CASQRRNQPQHF. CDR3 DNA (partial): TGTGCCAGCCAGAGGCGCAATCAGCCC.

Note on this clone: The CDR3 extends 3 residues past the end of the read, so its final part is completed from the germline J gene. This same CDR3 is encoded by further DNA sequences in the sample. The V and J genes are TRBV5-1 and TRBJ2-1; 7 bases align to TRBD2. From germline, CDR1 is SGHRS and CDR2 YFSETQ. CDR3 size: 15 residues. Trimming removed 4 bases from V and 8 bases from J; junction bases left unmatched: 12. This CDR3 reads CASSTDTGLGYEQFF. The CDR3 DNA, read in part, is TGCGCCAGCAGCACGGATACAGGACTAGGATATGAG.

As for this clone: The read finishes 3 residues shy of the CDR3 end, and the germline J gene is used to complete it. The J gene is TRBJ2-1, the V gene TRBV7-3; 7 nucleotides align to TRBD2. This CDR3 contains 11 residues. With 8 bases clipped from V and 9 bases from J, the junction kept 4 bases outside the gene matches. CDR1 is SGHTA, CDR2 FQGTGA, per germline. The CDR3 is CASGWGGEQFF. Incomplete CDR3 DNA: TGTGCCAGCGGATGGGGGGGTGAG.

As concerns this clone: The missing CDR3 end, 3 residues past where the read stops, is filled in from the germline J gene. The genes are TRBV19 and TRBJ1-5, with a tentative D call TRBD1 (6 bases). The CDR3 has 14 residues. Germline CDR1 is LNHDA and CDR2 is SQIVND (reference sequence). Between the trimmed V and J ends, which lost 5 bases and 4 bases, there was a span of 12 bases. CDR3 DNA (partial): TGTGCCAGTAGTGTGGACAGTGTGAATCAGCCC. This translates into CASSVDSVNQP. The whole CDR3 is CASSVDSVNQPQHF.

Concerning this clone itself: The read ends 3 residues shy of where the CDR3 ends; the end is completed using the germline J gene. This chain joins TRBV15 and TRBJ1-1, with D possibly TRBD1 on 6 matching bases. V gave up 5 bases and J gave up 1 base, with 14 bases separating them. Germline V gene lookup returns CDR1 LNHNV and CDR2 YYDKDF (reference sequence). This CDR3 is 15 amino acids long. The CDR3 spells CATSGTGFRNTEAFF. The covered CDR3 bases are TGTGCCACCAGCGGAACAGGGTTTCGGAACACTGAA.

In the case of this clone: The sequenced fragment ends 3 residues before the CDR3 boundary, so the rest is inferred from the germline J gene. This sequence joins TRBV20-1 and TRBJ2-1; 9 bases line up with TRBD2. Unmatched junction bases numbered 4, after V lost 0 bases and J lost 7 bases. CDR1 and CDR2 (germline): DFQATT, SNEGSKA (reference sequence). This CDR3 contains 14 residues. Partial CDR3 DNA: TGCAGTGCTAGAGACGCGGGAGGGAGGAATGAG. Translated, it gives CSARDAGGRNE. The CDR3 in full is CSARDAGGRNEQFF.

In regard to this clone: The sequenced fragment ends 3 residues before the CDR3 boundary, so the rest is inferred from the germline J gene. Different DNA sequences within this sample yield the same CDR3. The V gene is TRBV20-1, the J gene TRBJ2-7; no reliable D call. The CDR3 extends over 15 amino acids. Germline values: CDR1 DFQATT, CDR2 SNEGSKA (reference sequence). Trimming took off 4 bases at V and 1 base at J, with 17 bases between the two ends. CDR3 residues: CSAIPGTSPSYEQYF. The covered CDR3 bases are TGCAGTGCTATCCCAGGAACATCCCCGTCCTACGAG.

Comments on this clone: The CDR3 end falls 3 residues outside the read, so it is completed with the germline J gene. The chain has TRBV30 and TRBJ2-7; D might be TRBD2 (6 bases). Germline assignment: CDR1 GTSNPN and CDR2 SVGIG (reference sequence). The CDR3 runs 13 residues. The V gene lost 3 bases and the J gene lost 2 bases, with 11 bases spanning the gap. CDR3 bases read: TGTGCCTGGAGGAAAGAGCGGGCCTACGAG. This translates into CAWRKERAYE. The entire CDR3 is CAWRKERAYEQYF.

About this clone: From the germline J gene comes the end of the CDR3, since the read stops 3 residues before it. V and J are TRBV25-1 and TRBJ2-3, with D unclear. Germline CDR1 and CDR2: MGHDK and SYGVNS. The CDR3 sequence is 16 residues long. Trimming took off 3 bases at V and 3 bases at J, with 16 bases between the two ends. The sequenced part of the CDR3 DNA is TGTGCCAGCAGTGATTTACTGTCTGTCGGGACAGATACG. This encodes CASSDLLSVGTDT. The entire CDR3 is CASSDLLSVGTDTQYF.

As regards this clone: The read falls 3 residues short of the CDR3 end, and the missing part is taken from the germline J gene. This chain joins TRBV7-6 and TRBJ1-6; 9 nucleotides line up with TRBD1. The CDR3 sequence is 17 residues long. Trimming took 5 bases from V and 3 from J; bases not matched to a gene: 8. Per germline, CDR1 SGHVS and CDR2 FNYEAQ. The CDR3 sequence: CASSTRQGENYNSPLHF. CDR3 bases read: TGTGCCAGCAGCACCAGACAGGGGGAGAACTATAATTCACCC.

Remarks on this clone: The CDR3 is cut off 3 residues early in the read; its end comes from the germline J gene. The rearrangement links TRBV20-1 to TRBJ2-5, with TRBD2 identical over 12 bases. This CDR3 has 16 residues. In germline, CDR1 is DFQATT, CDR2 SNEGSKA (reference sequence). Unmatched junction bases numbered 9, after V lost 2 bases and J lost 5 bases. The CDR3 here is CSARRLAGGPKETQYF. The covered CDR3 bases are TGCAGTGCTAGAAGGCTAGCGGGAGGGCCCAAGGAGACC.

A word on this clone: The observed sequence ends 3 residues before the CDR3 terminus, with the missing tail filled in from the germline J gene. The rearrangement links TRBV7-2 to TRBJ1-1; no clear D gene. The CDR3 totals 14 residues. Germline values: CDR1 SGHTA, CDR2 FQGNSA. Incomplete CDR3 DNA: TGTGCCAGCAGCTTTTCCGCGGAACGTTATGGC. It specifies CASSFSAERYG. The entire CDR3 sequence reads CASSFSAERYGAFF.

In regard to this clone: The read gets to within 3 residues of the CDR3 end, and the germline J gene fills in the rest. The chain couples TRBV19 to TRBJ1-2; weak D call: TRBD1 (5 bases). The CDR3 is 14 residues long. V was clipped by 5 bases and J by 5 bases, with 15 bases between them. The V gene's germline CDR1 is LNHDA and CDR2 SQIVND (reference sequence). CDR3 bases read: TGTGCCAGTAGTTTCAGGGTTCCAGGGTATGGC. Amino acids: CASSFRVPGYG. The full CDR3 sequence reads CASSFRVPGYGYTF.

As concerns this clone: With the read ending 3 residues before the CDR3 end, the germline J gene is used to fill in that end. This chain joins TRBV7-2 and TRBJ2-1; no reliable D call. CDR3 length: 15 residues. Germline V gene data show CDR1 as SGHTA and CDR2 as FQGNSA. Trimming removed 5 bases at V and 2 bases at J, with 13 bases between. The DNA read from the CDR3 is TGTGCCAGCAGCCACGGCTCAAGGGCCTACAATGAG. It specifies CASSHGSRAYNE. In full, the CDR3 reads CASSHGSRAYNEQFF.

CDR3 sequence: CSVGDRGFHGYTF. CDR3 DNA, as far as it was read: TGCAGTGTCGGGGACAGGGGATTTCATGGC. This chain links TRBV20-1 with TRBJ1-2, with 10 nucleotides matching TRBD1. Coverage ceases 3 residues before the CDR3 finishes, and the germline J gene fills in the end. J was trimmed by 6 bases and V by 7 bases; bases with no gene match: 8. Germline V CDR1 and CDR2: DFQATT, SNEGSKA (reference sequence). The CDR3 is made up of 13 amino acids.

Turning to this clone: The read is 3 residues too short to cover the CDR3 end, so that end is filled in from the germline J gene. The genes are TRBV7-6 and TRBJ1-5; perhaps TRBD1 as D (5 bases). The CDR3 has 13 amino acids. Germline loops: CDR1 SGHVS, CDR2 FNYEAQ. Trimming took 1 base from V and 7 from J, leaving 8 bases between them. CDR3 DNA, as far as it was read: TGTGCCAGCAGCTTAGGGGGGGGACAGCCC. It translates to CASSLGGGQP. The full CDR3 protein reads CASSLGGGQPQHF.

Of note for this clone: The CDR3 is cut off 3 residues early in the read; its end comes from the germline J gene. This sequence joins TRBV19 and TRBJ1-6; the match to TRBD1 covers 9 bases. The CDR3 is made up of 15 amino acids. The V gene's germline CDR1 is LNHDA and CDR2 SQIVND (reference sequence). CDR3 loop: CASTQGGTGLSPLHF. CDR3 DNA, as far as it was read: TGTGCCAGTACTCAGGGCGGGACAGGGTTGTCCCCC.

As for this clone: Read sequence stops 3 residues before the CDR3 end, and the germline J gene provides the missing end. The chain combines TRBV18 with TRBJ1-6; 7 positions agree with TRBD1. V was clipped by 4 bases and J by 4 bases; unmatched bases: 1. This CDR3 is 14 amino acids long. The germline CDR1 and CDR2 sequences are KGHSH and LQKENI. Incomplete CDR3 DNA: TGTGCCAGCTCACGGGACAGTTATAATTCACCC. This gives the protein CASSRDSYNSP. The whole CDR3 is CASSRDSYNSPLHF.

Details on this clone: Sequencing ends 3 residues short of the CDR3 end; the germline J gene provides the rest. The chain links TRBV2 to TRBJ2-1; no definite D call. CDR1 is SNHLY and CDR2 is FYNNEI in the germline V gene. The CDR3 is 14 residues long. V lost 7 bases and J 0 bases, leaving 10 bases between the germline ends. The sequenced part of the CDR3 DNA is TGTGCCAGCAACCCGCGGAGCTCCTACAATGAG. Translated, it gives CASNPRSSYNE. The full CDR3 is CASNPRSSYNEQFF. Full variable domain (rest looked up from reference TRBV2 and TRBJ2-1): EPEVTQTPSHQVTQMGQEVILRCVPISNHLYFYWYRQILGQKVEFLVSFYNNEISEKSEIFDDQFSVERPDGSNFTLKIRSTKLEDSAMYFCASNPRSSYNEQFFGPGTRLTVL.

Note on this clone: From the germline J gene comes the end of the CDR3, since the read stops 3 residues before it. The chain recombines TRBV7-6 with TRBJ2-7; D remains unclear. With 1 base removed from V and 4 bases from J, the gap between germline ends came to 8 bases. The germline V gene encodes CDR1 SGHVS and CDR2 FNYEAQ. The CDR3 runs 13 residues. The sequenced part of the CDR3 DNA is TGTGCCAGCAGCTTAGGCAGGATGTACGAG. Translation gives CASSLGRMYE. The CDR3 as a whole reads CASSLGRMYEQYF. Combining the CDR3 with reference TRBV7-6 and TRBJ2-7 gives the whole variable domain GAGVSQSPRYKVTKRGQDVALRCDPISGHVSLYWYRQALGQGPEFLTYFNYEAQQDKSGLPNDRFSAERPEGSISTLTIQRTEQRDSAMYRCASSLGRMYEQYFGPGTRLTVT.

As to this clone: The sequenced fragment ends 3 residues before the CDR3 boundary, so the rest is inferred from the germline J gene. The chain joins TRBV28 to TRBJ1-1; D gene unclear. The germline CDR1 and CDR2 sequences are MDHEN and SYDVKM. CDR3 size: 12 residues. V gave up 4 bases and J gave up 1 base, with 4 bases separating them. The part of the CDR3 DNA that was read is TGTGCCAGCAGTTCCAGGAACACTGAA. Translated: CASSSRNTE. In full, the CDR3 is CASSSRNTEAFF.

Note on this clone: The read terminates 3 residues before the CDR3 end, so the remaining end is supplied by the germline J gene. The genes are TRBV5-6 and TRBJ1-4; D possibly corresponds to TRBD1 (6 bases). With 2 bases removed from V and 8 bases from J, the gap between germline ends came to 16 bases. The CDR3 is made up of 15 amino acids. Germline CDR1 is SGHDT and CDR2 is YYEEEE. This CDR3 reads CASSLRGGAGEKLFF. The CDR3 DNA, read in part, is TGTGCCAGCAGCTTAAGGGGGGGGGCCGGGGAAAAA.